This TCR beta chain was captured in a study of blood T cell repertoires in COVID-19 (dated by TCRdb to 2018 to 2021). About the investigation overall: Collaborator samples came from the United States, Italy and Spain and covered acute and convalescent phases of COVID-19. The material from the prospective study consisted of cDNA or gDNA derived from T cells, B-cell-depleted T cells, or PBMCs. Subjects who had been exposed to COVID-19, were actively infected with it, or had recovered from it provided the deeply sampled blood TCRbeta repertoires that made up the dataset. The repertoires were made available in a free public database intended to serve as a resource for research on the immune response to SARS-CoV-2. Samples were obtained from the ongoing ImmuneRACE study (first 160 participants) and from over a thousand subjects provided by 6 global collaborators. A de-identified subject ID, COVID-19 status, age in years and sex were almost always included in the sample metadata. Where available, HLA class I and class II types were taken from metadata supplied by the sample provider and were not determined by assay-based typing.

To note about this clone: Its recognized antigen is unknown. There are no base qualities to consult, and no much larger clone falls within one base.

A second Seattle source provided samples from volunteer blood donors who had recovered from COVID-19. Whole blood was collected in K2EDTA tubes by collaborating institutions according to the institutions' own protocols. For TCRbeta analysis, collaborator samples were shipped as frozen whole blood, as isolated PBMCs, or as DNA extracted from either sample type. V and J are trimmed by 6 bases and 1 base, and the gene matches miss 3 bases of the junction. The CDR3 runs 14 residues from the cysteine to the phenylalanine. Only the CDR3 DNA is retained, 42 bases long and in frame from the first base. CDR1 and CDR2 are read off the germline V gene as MRHNA and SNTAGT. Results and caveats for the whole study, not just this receptor: The quantity of clinical and demographic metadata differed by source and by participant and was supplied without curation.

The immunoSEQ Assay, a bias-controlled multiplex PCR, was used to amplify TCRbeta CDR3 regions from genomic DNA. In the source study's methods: Nucleated cell counts per sample were estimated from amplification of reference gene primers within the assay. To quantify the absolute abundance of each unique TCRbeta CDR3 rearrangement, sequence reads were collapsed and filtered. For each sample, productive Simpson clonality was calculated as the square root of Simpson's diversity index across productive rearrangements. TCRdb mirrors the immuneACCESS table, restricted to in-frame sequences. Some clones are absent from its copies; in checked studies, under half trace to an unresolved V gene, and the reason for the others is unknown. The V and J calls and clone size were taken over from that table, and D and trimming were inferred from the DNA. This sample gives hundreds of thousands of clones in total; approximately 90% of them show up just once. Approximately 6.2% of the sample comes from the top ten.

The sample taken for sequencing was peripheral blood. The sequence is built from TRBV6-4 and TRBJ1-1, with 9 bases in between that match TRBD1. The clonotype originates from a man between 60 and 75 years old who had recovered from COVID-19. CDR3 sequence: CASRVDRGNTEAFF. The DNA reads as follows: TGTGCCAGCAGAGTGGACAGGGGGAACACTGAAGCTTTCTTT.